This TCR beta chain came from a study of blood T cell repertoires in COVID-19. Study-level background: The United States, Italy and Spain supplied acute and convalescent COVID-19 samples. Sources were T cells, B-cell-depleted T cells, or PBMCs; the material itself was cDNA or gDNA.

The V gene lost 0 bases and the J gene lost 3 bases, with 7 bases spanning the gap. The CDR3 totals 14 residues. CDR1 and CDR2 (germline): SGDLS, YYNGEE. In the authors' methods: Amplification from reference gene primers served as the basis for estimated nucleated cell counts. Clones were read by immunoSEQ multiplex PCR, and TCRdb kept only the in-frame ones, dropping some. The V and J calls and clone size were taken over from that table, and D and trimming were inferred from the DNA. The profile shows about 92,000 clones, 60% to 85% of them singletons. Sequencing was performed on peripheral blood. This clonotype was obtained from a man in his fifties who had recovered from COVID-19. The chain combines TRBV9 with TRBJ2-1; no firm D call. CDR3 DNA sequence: TGTGCCAGCAGCGTAGCATCCGGCTACAATGAGCAGTTCTTC. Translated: CASSVASGYNEQFF.